These 27 T cell receptor beta chains were sequenced from one sample in a study of T cell repertoires in cytomegalovirus infection. Which antigens these TCRs recognize remains unknown. A single record per CDR3 protein comes from TCRdb applying MiXCR to the reads. The sample shows 570,000 or so distinct CDR3 sequences, 40% of them seen only once. The sample here was cultured PBMCs, taken from culture after CMV antigen stimulation. These receptor sequences come from a human donor in good health (CMV status not recorded). Some clones in this sample may be carry-over from other donors' samples.

The V call is TRBV5-6, the J call TRBJ1-5; 9 positions agree with TRBD1. V was clipped by 1 base and J by 4 bases; unmatched bases: 9. Germline CDR1 is SGHDT and CDR2 is YYEEEE. CDR3 length: 17 residues. CDR3 in amino acids: CASSLYLTGGRNQPQHF. CDR3 in DNA: TGTGCCAGCAGCTTGTATTTGACAGGGGGAAGGAATCAGCCCCAGCATTTT. The full variable domain, in which reference TRBV5-6 and TRBJ1-5 provide the parts outside the CDR3, is DAGVTQSPTHLIKTRGQQVTLRCSPKSGHDTVSWYQQALGQGPQFIFQYYEEEERQRGNFPDRFSGHQFPNYSSELNVNALLLGDSALYLCASSLYLTGGRNQPQHFGDGTRLSIL.

The chain has TRBV28 and TRBJ2-1, with a tentative D call TRBD2 (7 bases). V shed 1 base and J shed 14 bases, with 12 bases lying between them. The germline CDR1 and CDR2 sequences are MDHEN and SYDVKM. The CDR3 is 12 residues long. In DNA, the CDR3 is TGTGCCAGCAGTTTATTGGCGGGGGCGGAGTTCTTC. Amino acids: CASSLLAGAEFF.

There are a few counts of this clonotype. The V gene is TRBV20-1, the J gene TRBJ2-4; TRBD2 is a possible D gene (6 bases). The V and J ends lost 1 base and 0 bases respectively, with 19 bases between them. Germline V CDR1 and CDR2: DFQATT, SNEGSKA (reference sequence). The CDR3 length is 18 residues. The CDR3 sequence: CSARGGGTLNLAKNIQYF. CDR3 nucleotides: TGCAGTGCTAGAGGAGGAGGGACTTTGAACCTAGCCAAAAACATTCAGTACTTC.

The DNA for the CDR3 is TGTGCCAGCAGTTACCGGGGCCCTGATCAGCCCCAGCATTTT. Encoded protein: CASSYRGPDQPQHF. V is TRBV7-2 and J is TRBJ1-5; D perhaps matches TRBD1 (5 bases). This CDR3 has 14 amino acids. The V and J ends lost 6 bases and 5 bases respectively, with 14 bases between them. Per germline, CDR1 SGHTA and CDR2 FQGNSA.

The CDR3 nucleotides read TGTGCCAGCAGTTGGTACTCTGGGGCCAACGTCCTGACTTTC. This translates into CASSWYSGANVLTF. The chain links TRBV27 to TRBJ2-6; the D is unclear. The CDR3 totals 14 residues. The germline V gene encodes CDR1 MNHEY and CDR2 SMNVEV (reference sequence). Trimming removed 4 bases at V and 0 bases at J, with 4 bases between.

This chain uses TRBV4-2 with TRBJ1-3; no clear D gene. Germline CDR1 reads LGHNA; CDR2 reads YNFKEQ. V lost 0 bases and J lost 4, with 13 bases in between. The CDR3 has 16 residues. CDR3 amino acids: CASSQDGTGRGNTIYF. As DNA, the CDR3 is TGTGCCAGCAGCCAAGATGGAACCGGAAGGGGAAACACCATATATTTT.

This clonotype was picked up a small number of times. The chain carries TRBV6-1 and TRBJ1-1; 8 bases align to TRBD1. Per the germline V gene, CDR1 is MNHNS and CDR2 is SASEGT. This CDR3 has 14 residues. Trimming removed 7 bases from V and 5 bases from J; junction bases left unmatched: 9. The DNA for the CDR3 is TGTGCCAGCACCTACGACAGGGGCGGTACTGAAGCTTTCTTT. Protein sequence: CASTYDRGGTEAFF.

The chain joins TRBV6-1 to TRBJ2-5; 7 bases line up with TRBD2. Germline V CDR1 and CDR2: MNHNS, SASEGT. There are 12 residues in the CDR3. V shed 7 bases, J shed 7 bases, and the junction held 6 bases outside the gene matches. CDR3 amino acids: CASTPSGGTQYF. In DNA, the CDR3 is TGTGCCAGCACGCCGTCGGGAGGGACCCAGTACTTC.

The chain couples TRBV7-2 to TRBJ2-7; 7 bases map to TRBD2. Germline CDR1 reads SGHTA; CDR2 reads FQGNSA. Losses at the gene ends were 5 bases for V and 6 bases for J; bases not matched to a gene: 10. The CDR3 covers 14 residues. CDR3 nucleotide sequence: TGTGCCAGCAGCGGGGGGGGGGAGGTGGTCGAGCAGTACTTC. Translated: CASSGGGEVVEQYF. Full variable domain (outside the CDR3, taken from reference TRBV7-2 and TRBJ2-7): GAGVSQSPSNKVTEKGKDVELRCDPISGHTALYWYRQSLGQGLEFLIYFQGNSAPDKSGLPSDRFSAERTGGSVSTLTIQRTQQEDSAVYLCASSGGGEVVEQYFGPGTRLTVT.

J is TRBJ2-7 and V is TRBV7-6; 12 bases are a match to TRBD2. The CDR3 is 16 amino acids. With V trimmed by 3 bases and J by 5 bases, 8 bases remained unmatched. Germline V gene sequence: CDR1 SGHVS, CDR2 FNYEAQ. DNA of the CDR3: TGTGCCAGCAGCTTGGCTAGCGGGAGGGTATACCACGAGCAGTACTTC. This translates into CASSLASGRVYHEQYF.

The sample holds a few counts of this clonotype. The chain carries TRBV7-2 and TRBJ2-4; the D gene is possibly TRBD1 (6 bases). CDR3 length: 13 residues. Trimming left V 5 bases short and J 10 bases short, with 15 bases between. Germline V gene sequence: CDR1 SGHTA, CDR2 FQGNSA. CDR3 loop: CASSREQGRIQYF. In nucleotides, the CDR3 is TGTGCCAGCAGCCGGGAACAGGGTCGGATTCAGTACTTC.

This clonotype was seen repeatedly, ten times or more. The V and J genes are TRBV5-4 and TRBJ2-3; D assignment may be TRBD1 or TRBD2 (5 bases each). The CDR3 covers 14 residues. Germline loops: CDR1 SGHNT, CDR2 YYREEE (reference sequence). Trimming left V 4 bases short and J 2 bases short, with 11 bases between. The CDR3 DNA sequence: TGTGCCAGCAGCCCGGGGCAGCTCACAGATACGCAGTATTTT. This sequence encodes CASSPGQLTDTQYF.

This clonotype was picked up a small number of times. This chain uses TRBV19 with TRBJ2-3, with 7 nucleotides matching TRBD2. CDR3 length equals 13 residues. CDR1 LNHDA and CDR2 SQIVND come from the germline V gene (reference sequence). Trimming at V came to 6 bases and at J to 7 bases, leaving 7 bases not matched to a gene. The CDR3 DNA reads as TGTGCCAGTAGACAAAGTAGCGGGCATACGCAGTATTTT. Its translation is CASRQSSGHTQYF.

V usage is TRBV10-3 and J usage is TRBJ2-7; 10 nucleotides match TRBD1. CDR3 length equals 15 residues. Germline CDR1 reads ENHRY; CDR2 reads SYGVKD. Trimming took 7 bases from V and 5 from J; bases not matched to a gene: 11. The CDR3 region is CAIKPGDRGPHEQYF. CDR3 DNA sequence: TGTGCCATCAAACCAGGGGACAGGGGCCCACACGAGCAGTACTTC.

This clonotype was found a few times. This chain uses TRBV4-2 with TRBJ2-1; 9 bases are a match to TRBD2. CDR1 is LGHNA, CDR2 YNFKEQ, per germline. The J segment lost 8 bases and the V segment lost 0 bases, leaving 5 bases of the junction unmatched. The CDR3 runs 15 residues. CDR3: CASSQEEAGGDEQFF. CDR3 nucleotides: TGTGCCAGCAGCCAAGAGGAAGCGGGGGGAGATGAGCAGTTCTTC.

The chain carries TRBV4-1 and TRBJ1-1; no definite D call. V was shortened by 0 bases and J by 5 bases, with 10 bases between the two germline ends. From germline, CDR1 is MGHRA and CDR2 YSYEKL. The CDR3 is made up of 14 amino acids. The CDR3 here is CASSQEQQRTEAFF. The CDR3 nucleotides are TGCGCCAGCAGCCAAGAACAGCAACGGACTGAAGCTTTCTTT.

This clonotype was seen a handful of times. V is TRBV29-1 and J is TRBJ1-1; D call uncertain. CDR1 is SQVTM, CDR2 ANQGSEA, per germline. With 7 bases removed from V and 0 bases from J, the gap between germline ends came to 6 bases. The CDR3 is 11 amino acids. The CDR3 bases are TGCAGCGCACGGGTGAACACTGAAGCTTTCTTT. This codes for CSARVNTEAFF.

This clonotype was seen a handful of times. The chain links TRBV7-4 to TRBJ1-1; TRBD1 is a possible D gene (6 bases). Germline V lookup: CDR1 SGHVT, CDR2 SQSDAQ. V was cut by 5 bases and J by 1 base, with 14 bases left in between. The CDR3 extends over 15 amino acids. Here the CDR3 reads CASSPPGQRNTEAFF. The CDR3 DNA is TGTGCCAGCAGCCCCCCTGGACAGCGGAACACTGAAGCTTTCTTT.

V usage is TRBV4-1 and J usage is TRBJ2-3; perhaps TRBD2 as D (6 bases). The V gene's germline CDR1 is MGHRA and CDR2 YSYEKL. The CDR3 loop spans 14 amino acids. With 3 bases removed from V and 8 bases from J, the gap between germline ends came to 15 bases. The CDR3 bases are TGCGCCAGCAGCCACCCCGGGGGATCAGGTACGCAGTATTTT. Translated, it gives CASSHPGGSGTQYF.

The rearrangement links TRBV27 to TRBJ2-5, with TRBD1 as a possible D gene (5 bases). The germline V and J ends were trimmed by 5 bases and 4 bases, with 11 bases remaining between them. CDR1 and CDR2 (germline): MNHEY, SMNVEV (reference sequence). CDR3 length: 13 amino acids. CDR3 bases: TGTGCCAGCAGTCGGCCCCAGGGAGAGACCCAGTACTTC. It encodes CASSRPQGETQYF.

The chain carries TRBV12-3 or TRBV12-4 and TRBJ2-1, with D unresolved. The length of the CDR3 is 15 residues. V gave up 0 bases and J gave up 6 bases, with 12 bases separating them. The CDR3 sequence: CASSLAPPLSNEQFF. For the CDR3, the DNA is TGTGCCAGCAGTTTAGCGCCCCCCCTTAGCAATGAGCAGTTCTTC.

The chain uses TRBV5-6 and TRBJ2-1; 12 positions match TRBD2. Germline CDR1 and CDR2: SGHDT and YYEEEE. The junction had 6 bases not matched to a gene; V was cut back by 4 bases and J by 4 bases. The CDR3 length is 16 residues. CDR3 coding DNA: TGTGCCAGCAGCATCACAACTAGCGGGGGGTACAATGAGCAGTTCTTC. This encodes CASSITTSGGYNEQFF.

The chain uses TRBV10-3 and TRBJ1-2; D not certain. Trimming stripped 3 bases from V and 8 bases from J, with 13 bases between. This CDR3 contains 13 residues. Germline lookup yields CDR1 ENHRY and CDR2 SYGVKD. The CDR3 nucleotides are TGTGCCATCAGTGACCGATTAACTATGGGCTACACCTTC. Encoded protein: CAISDRLTMGYTF.

This clonotype has a count of ten or more. The chain has TRBV7-2 and TRBJ1-5; D remains ambiguous. V was cut by 1 base and J by 5 bases, with 15 bases left in between. Germline V CDR1 and CDR2: SGHTA, FQGNSA. The CDR3 consists of 16 residues. The CDR3 here is CASSLESNRLDQPQHF. Written as DNA, the CDR3 is TGTGCCAGCAGCTTAGAATCGAACAGACTCGATCAGCCCCAGCATTTT. Combining the CDR3 with reference TRBV7-2 and TRBJ1-5 gives the whole variable domain GAGVSQSPSNKVTEKGKDVELRCDPISGHTALYWYRQSLGQGLEFLIYFQGNSAPDKSGLPSDRFSAERTGGSVSTLTIQRTQQEDSAVYLCASSLESNRLDQPQHFGDGTRLSIL.

The CDR3 sequence: CASSLGQGADTIYF. As DNA, the CDR3 is TGTGCCAGCAGCTTGGGACAGGGGGCGGACACCATATATTTT. The chain has TRBV7-2 and TRBJ1-3, with 12 nucleotides matching TRBD1. The CDR3 sequence is 14 residues long. Trimming removed 3 bases from V and 8 bases from J; junction bases left unmatched: 2. Germline-derived CDR1 and CDR2 are SGHTA and FQGNSA.

Concerning this clonotype itself: A much larger clone differs by one base, so this may be a read error. The gene calls are TRBV7-3 and TRBJ1-1, with D hard to call. This CDR3 has 14 residues. Between the trimmed V and J ends, which lost 3 bases and 0 bases, there was a span of 8 bases. The germline gives CDR1 SGHTA, CDR2 FQGTGA. The CDR3 DNA reads TGTGCCAGCAGCTTCGGCAGCATGAACACTGAAGCTTTCTTT. Translation gives CASSFGSMNTEAFF.

This clonotype was observed at least ten times. The rearrangement joins TRBV7-2 to TRBJ1-4; D not certain. CDR3 length: 15 residues. Germline CDR1 SGHTA, CDR2 FQGNSA. V dropped 1 base and J dropped 7 bases, with 13 bases sitting between them. The CDR3 region is CASSLGLRSSEKLFF. In nucleotides, the CDR3 is TGTGCCAGCAGCTTAGGGTTACGGAGTAGTGAAAAACTGTTTTTT.